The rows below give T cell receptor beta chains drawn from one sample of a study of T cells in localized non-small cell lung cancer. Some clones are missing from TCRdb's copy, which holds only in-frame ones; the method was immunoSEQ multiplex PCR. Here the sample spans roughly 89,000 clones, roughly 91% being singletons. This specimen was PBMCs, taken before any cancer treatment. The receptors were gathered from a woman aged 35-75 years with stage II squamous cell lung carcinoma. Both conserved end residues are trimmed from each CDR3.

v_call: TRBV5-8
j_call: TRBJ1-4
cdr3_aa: ASSAGATSLQGPPEKLF

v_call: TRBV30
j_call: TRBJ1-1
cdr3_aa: AWGVNRNTEAF

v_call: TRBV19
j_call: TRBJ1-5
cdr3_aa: ASNLGISPQH

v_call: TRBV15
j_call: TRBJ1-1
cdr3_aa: ATSRERVMNTEAF

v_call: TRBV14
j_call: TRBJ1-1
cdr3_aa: ASSQDEKGTEAF

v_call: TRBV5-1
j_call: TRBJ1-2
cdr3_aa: ASSLGPGTGGGYT

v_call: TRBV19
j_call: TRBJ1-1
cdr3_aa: ASTSRDHTEAF

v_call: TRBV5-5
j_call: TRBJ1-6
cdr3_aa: ASSLRDTNSPLH

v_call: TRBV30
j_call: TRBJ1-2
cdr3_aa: AWSQGARYGYT

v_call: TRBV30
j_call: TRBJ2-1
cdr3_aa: AWRTVGANEQF

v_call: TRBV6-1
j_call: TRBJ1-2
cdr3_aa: ASSPGRRGYT

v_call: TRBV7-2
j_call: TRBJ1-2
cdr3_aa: ASSTGSTYGYT

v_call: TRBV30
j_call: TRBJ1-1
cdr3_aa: AWTPLQGANTEAF

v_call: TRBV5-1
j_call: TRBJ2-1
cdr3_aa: ASSRGQGRSNEQF

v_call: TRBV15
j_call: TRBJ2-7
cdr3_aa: ATSKAGGPYEQY

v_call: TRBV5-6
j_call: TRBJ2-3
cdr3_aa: ASKRGLAGGTDTQY

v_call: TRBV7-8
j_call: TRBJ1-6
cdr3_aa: ASSYRENSPLH

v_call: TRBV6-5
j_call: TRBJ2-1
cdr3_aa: ASSYGTEQF

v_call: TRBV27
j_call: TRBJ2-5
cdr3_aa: ASSLSWTTGTQY

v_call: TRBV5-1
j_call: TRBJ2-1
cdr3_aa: ASSFNRPIDNEQF

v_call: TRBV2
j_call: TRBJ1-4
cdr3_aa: ASTDQGVHEKLF

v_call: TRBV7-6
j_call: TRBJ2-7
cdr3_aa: ASSLVQGAREQY

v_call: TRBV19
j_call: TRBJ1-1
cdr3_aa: ASRDRAPTEAF

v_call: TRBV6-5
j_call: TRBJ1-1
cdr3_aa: ASSYSRNTEAF

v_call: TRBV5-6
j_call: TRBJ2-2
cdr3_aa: ASSLGTGGRELF

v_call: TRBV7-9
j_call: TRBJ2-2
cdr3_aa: ASSPNLAGVYTGELF

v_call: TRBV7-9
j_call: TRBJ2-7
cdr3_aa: ASSRGTVEGVLH

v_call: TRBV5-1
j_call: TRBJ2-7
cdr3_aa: ASSLDSPYEQY

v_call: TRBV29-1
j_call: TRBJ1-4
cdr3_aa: SVASREGGLF

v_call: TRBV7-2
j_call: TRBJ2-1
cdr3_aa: ASSLGLTSGGNDEQF

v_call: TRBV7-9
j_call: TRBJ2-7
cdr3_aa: ASSRDQTYEQY